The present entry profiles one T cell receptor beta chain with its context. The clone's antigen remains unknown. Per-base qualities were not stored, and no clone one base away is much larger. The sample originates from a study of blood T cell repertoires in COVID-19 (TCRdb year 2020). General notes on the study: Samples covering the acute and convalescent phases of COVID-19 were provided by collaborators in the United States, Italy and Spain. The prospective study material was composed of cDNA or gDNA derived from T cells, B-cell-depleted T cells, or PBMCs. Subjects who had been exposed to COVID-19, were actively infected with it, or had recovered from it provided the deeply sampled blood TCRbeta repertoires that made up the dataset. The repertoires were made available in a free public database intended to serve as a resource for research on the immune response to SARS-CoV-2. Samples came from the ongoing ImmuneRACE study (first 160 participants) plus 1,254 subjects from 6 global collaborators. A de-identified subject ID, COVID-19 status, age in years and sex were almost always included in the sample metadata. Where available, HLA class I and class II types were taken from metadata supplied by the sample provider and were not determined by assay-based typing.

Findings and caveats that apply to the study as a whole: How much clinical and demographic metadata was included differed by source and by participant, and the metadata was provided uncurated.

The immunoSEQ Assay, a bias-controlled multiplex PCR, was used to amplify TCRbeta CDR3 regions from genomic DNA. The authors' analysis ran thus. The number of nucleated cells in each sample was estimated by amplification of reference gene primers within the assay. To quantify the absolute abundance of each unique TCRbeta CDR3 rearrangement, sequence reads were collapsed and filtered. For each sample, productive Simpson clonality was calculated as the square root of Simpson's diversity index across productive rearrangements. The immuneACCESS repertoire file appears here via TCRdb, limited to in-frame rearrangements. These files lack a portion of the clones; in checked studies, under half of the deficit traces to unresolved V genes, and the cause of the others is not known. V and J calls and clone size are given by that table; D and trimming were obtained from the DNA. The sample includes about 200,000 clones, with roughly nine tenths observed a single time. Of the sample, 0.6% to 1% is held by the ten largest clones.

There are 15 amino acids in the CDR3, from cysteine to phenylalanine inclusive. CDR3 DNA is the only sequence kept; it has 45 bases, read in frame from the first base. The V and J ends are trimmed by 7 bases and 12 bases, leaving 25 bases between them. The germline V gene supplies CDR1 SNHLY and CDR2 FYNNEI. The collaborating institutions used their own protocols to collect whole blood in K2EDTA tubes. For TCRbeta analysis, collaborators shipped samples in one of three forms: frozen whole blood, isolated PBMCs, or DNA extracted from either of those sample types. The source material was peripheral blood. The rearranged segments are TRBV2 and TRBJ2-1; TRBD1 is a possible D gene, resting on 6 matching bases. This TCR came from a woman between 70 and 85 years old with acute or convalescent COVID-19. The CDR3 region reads CASTDGRDMNFSQFF. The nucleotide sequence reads TGTGCCAGCACCGACGGTCGGGACATGAATTTTTCGCAGTTCTTC.